Listed below are T cell receptor beta chains from one sample, sequenced in a study of T cells in Graves' hyperthyroidism and ophthalmopathy. TCRdb itself ran the multiplex PCR reads through MiXCR, one entry per CDR3 protein. This table holds nearly 250,000 distinct CDR3 sequences, 15% to 20% found once. Material for sequencing was blood. The receptors were gathered from a woman aged 18-35 years with Graves' ophthalmopathy. The CDR3 runs from the conserved cysteine through the conserved F or W. Fields, in order: CDR3 DNA, CDR3 protein, J gene, clone size, V gene, D gene. The D gene is left open where the match is weak. Clone size appears in some rows only: once, few, many, or a class for an expanded clone.

CDR3nt: TGTGCCAGCACGACGGGTGGCAATCAGCCCCAGCATTTT
CDR3aa: CASTTGGNQPQHF
j_gene: TRBJ1-5
abundance: many
v_gene: TRBV2
d_gene: .

CDR3nt: TGCAGTGCTAGATCCCGACTAGCGGGGGGGCACACAGATACGCAGTATTTT
CDR3aa: CSARSRLAGGHTDTQYF
j_gene: TRBJ2-3
abundance: .
v_gene: TRBV20-1
d_gene: TRBD2

CDR3nt: TGTGCCAGCAGCCAAGAGAGGAATAACTATGGCTACACCTTC
CDR3aa: CASSQERNNYGYTF
j_gene: TRBJ1-2
abundance: .
v_gene: TRBV3-2
d_gene: .

CDR3nt: TGTGCCAGCAGCCTACACGGACTGAACACTGAAGCTTTCTTT
CDR3aa: CASSLHGLNTEAFF
j_gene: TRBJ1-1
abundance: many
v_gene: TRBV3-1
d_gene: .

CDR3nt: TGTGCCAGCAGTGAATTAGTCCGGTTCTATGGCTACACCTTC
CDR3aa: CASSELVRFYGYTF
j_gene: TRBJ1-2
abundance: .
v_gene: TRBV6-1
d_gene: .

CDR3nt: TGTGCCAGCAGTGCCGCTCAGGGCGGCAATCAGCCCCAGCATTTT
CDR3aa: CASSAAQGGNQPQHF
j_gene: TRBJ1-5
abundance: many
v_gene: TRBV2
d_gene: .

CDR3nt: TGTGCCAGCGGGACTAGCGGGGGGAGGGAGACCCAGTACTTC
CDR3aa: CASGTSGGRETQYF
j_gene: TRBJ2-5
abundance: .
v_gene: TRBV19
d_gene: TRBD2

CDR3nt: TGCAGTGCTAGGAAGCTAGCGGGAGGGCGGGAGACCCAGTACTTC
CDR3aa: CSARKLAGGRETQYF
j_gene: TRBJ2-5
abundance: many
v_gene: TRBV20-1
d_gene: TRBD2

CDR3nt: TGTGCCAGCAGCTCGATAATACTAGCGGGAGGAACAGGGCAGTACTTC
CDR3aa: CASSSIILAGGTGQYF
j_gene: TRBJ2-7
abundance: many
v_gene: TRBV7-3
d_gene: TRBD2

CDR3nt: TGCAGTGCTAGGGGAAGTGCAGGGGATTCCACTGAAGCTTTCTTT
CDR3aa: CSARGSAGDSTEAFF
j_gene: TRBJ1-1
abundance: many
v_gene: TRBV20-1
d_gene: .

CDR3nt: TGTGCCAGCAGCTTATCTCTTTTGGGGGGCTCCTACAATGAGCAGTTCTTC
CDR3aa: CASSLSLLGGSYNEQFF
j_gene: TRBJ2-1
abundance: many
v_gene: TRBV11-2
d_gene: .

CDR3nt: TGTGCCAGCAGTTACTGGGTAGCCAAAAACATTCAGTACTTC
CDR3aa: CASSYWVAKNIQYF
j_gene: TRBJ2-4
abundance: .
v_gene: TRBV6-2/TRBV6-3
d_gene: .

CDR3nt: TGCGCCAGCAGCTCCAGTATTGGTGAAGCTTTCTTT
CDR3aa: CASSSSIGEAFF
j_gene: TRBJ1-1
abundance: many
v_gene: TRBV5-1
d_gene: .

CDR3nt: TGTGCCACCAGTGATCCCGGGACTAGCGGGAGCGCGAACACCGGGGAGCTGTTTTTT
CDR3aa: CATSDPGTSGSANTGELFF
j_gene: TRBJ2-2
abundance: many
v_gene: TRBV24-1
d_gene: TRBD2

CDR3nt: TGTGCCAGCAGCCCACAGGGGGTCGGAAACATTCAGTACTTC
CDR3aa: CASSPQGVGNIQYF
j_gene: TRBJ2-4
abundance: .
v_gene: TRBV25-1
d_gene: TRBD1

CDR3nt: TGTGCCAGCAGCTTAGGCGGGAGGAGCTCCTACGAGCAGTACTTC
CDR3aa: CASSLGGRSSYEQYF
j_gene: TRBJ2-7
abundance: many
v_gene: TRBV7-2
d_gene: TRBD2

CDR3nt: TGCGCCAGTTCGGGGGGTAGCAATCAGCCCCAGCATTTT
CDR3aa: CASSGGSNQPQHF
j_gene: TRBJ1-5
abundance: many
v_gene: TRBV10-2
d_gene: .

CDR3nt: TGTGCCTGGAGTCAAATCCCGGGACGGAGGCAAAGGAATGAGCAGTTCTTC
CDR3aa: CAWSQIPGRRQRNEQFF
j_gene: TRBJ2-1
abundance: .
v_gene: TRBV30
d_gene: .

CDR3nt: TGTGCCAGCAGTTTCGACAGGGTAATTAACAATGAGCAGTTCTTC
CDR3aa: CASSFDRVINNEQFF
j_gene: TRBJ2-1
abundance: many
v_gene: TRBV12-3/TRBV12-4
d_gene: TRBD1

CDR3nt: TGTGCCAGCCAAGCGACTAGCGCGACAGGCACGCAGTATTTT
CDR3aa: CASQATSATGTQYF
j_gene: TRBJ2-3
abundance: few
v_gene: TRBV7-8
d_gene: TRBD2

CDR3nt: TGTGCCAGCAGCTTATTAGGACAGGGGGCGGGGGAGCAGTACTTC
CDR3aa: CASSLLGQGAGEQYF
j_gene: TRBJ2-7
abundance: .
v_gene: TRBV11-2
d_gene: TRBD1

CDR3nt: TGTGCCAGCAGCGTAGACCCTGTGAACACTGAAGCTTTCTTT
CDR3aa: CASSVDPVNTEAFF
j_gene: TRBJ1-1
abundance: many
v_gene: TRBV9
d_gene: .

CDR3nt: TGTGCCATCAATCGTCTGGGGTTGGCGGGAGTCATAGGGAATGAGCAGTTCTTC
CDR3aa: CAINRLGLAGVIGNEQFF
j_gene: TRBJ2-1
abundance: many
v_gene: TRBV10-3
d_gene: TRBD2

CDR3nt: TGTGCCAGCAGTTTATACGGGGGGGGACTAGCGGGGTTATCCTACGAGCAGTACTTC
CDR3aa: CASSLYGGGLAGLSYEQYF
j_gene: TRBJ2-7
abundance: many
v_gene: TRBV28
d_gene: TRBD2

CDR3nt: TGTGCCAGCAGCGCAACAGGGTTTTCTCCCGGGGAGCTGTTTTTT
CDR3aa: CASSATGFSPGELFF
j_gene: TRBJ2-2
abundance: .
v_gene: TRBV11-2
d_gene: .

CDR3nt: TGTGCCAGCAGCCCCCTAGGGGCAGGGTTGGAGACCCAGTACTTC
CDR3aa: CASSPLGAGLETQYF
j_gene: TRBJ2-5
abundance: many
v_gene: TRBV12-3/TRBV12-4
d_gene: .

CDR3nt: TGTGCCAGCTCACCATCCTCAAGGGGGGCGTATGATGGCTACACCTTC
CDR3aa: CASSPSSRGAYDGYTF
j_gene: TRBJ1-2
abundance: many
v_gene: TRBV18
d_gene: .

CDR3nt: TGTGCCAGCAGTCGGGGAGGGGACGGCACAGATACGCAGTATTTT
CDR3aa: CASSRGGDGTDTQYF
j_gene: TRBJ2-3
abundance: many
v_gene: TRBV6-1
d_gene: TRBD2

CDR3nt: TGTGCCAGCAGTTACTCGAATAACTATGGCTACACCTTC
CDR3aa: CASSYSNNYGYTF
j_gene: TRBJ1-2
abundance: many
v_gene: TRBV6-6
d_gene: .